A selection of T cell receptor beta chains follows, all from one sample in a study of CD8+ T cells in alopecia areata. Clones were read by immunoSEQ multiplex PCR, and TCRdb kept only the in-frame ones, dropping some. The repertoire holds hundreds of thousands of clones, 60% seen once, with 0.75% to 0.95% in the top ten. The sequencing here drew on CD4+ T cells sorted from blood, taken around week 52, from a patient treated with tofacitinib. All receptors derive from a human donor with alopecia areata. CDR3s include the opening cysteine and the closing phenylalanine or tryptophan.

V gene,J gene,CDR3 protein
TRBV6-1,TRBJ2-1,CASRPGLAAYNEQFF
TRBV27,TRBJ2-7,CASRWAGGTYF
TRBV29-1,TRBJ1-5,CSVQGQSNQPQHF
TRBV29-1,TRBJ1-2,CSVEGIQGQGYTF
TRBV29-1,TRBJ2-7,CSVVSTGGGEQYF
TRBV27,TRBJ2-7,CASNKRGQGPYEQYF
TRBV5-1,TRBJ2-1,CASSFGRRVYNEQFF
TRBV15,TRBJ2-1,CATSRGQGNFNEQFF
TRBV5-6,TRBJ2-2,CASRPLRGPSNTGELFF
TRBV4-3,TRBJ1-2,CASSQDLTNYGYTF
TRBV28,TRBJ2-3,CASSLFSDTQYF
TRBV7-2,TRBJ2-7,CASTGGRGHYEQYF
TRBV29-1,TRBJ2-7,CSVEDSGREAPYEQYF
TRBV5-1,TRBJ2-1,CASARDDNEQFF
TRBV7-7,TRBJ2-1,CASSLGGHNEQFF
TRBV30,TRBJ1-5,CAWDRAGSNQPQHF
TRBV6-1,TRBJ2-7,CASSEVDSYYEQYF
TRBV5-4,TRBJ2-5,CASSGAGQETQYF
TRBV9,TRBJ1-5,CASSVSPELDQPQHF
TRBV10-3,TRBJ2-7,CATRPQGRTGYEQYF
TRBV2,TRBJ1-4,CASSEGEKLFF
TRBV6-5,TRBJ2-3,CAIDSTDTQYF
TRBV6-5,TRBJ1-2,CASSARVPKGYTF
TRBV6-6,TRBJ2-1,CASSYGQINEQFF
TRBV30,TRBJ1-5,CAWSEPMWDQPQHF
TRBV11-2,TRBJ2-7,CASGNLGVSYEQYF
TRBV25-1,TRBJ2-7,CASRGTGWEQYF
TRBV7-2,TRBJ2-5,CASSLGRGTSGNQETQYF
TRBV5-6,TRBJ1-2,CASSSRQGGYGYTF
TRBV29-1,TRBJ2-5,CSVGGGTGKETQYF
TRBV23-1,TRBJ2-5,CASSQKGKGQETQYF
TRBV5-1,TRBJ2-7,CASSNRQDYEQYF
TRBV9,TRBJ2-6,CASSGTPHSGANVLTF
TRBV9,TRBJ1-2,CASSVGLRGYTF
TRBV29-1,TRBJ2-1,CSAKAGGLNEQFF
TRBV29-1,TRBJ2-1,CSSQVYNEQFF
TRBV27,TRBJ1-2,CASSPGQVPGYTF
TRBV7-2,TRBJ2-1,CASSYLAGGHNEQFF
TRBV6-5,TRBJ2-1,CASKGTAFDEQFF
TRBV5-6,TRBJ1-6,CASSLAPGAMSSYNSPLHF
TRBV29-1,TRBJ2-7,CSGGTPYEQYF
TRBV7-2,TRBJ2-5,CASRGGRPFQETQYF
TRBV5-1,TRBJ2-3,CASSLVQGGSTDTQYF
TRBV10-3,TRBJ1-3,CAIRAGNTIYF
TRBV29-1,TRBJ1-1,CSSRTVLSAEAFF
TRBV13,TRBJ2-7,CASSLSWQRPEQYF
TRBV11-1,TRBJ1-4,CASSSPIDEKLFF
TRBV6-5,TRBJ2-5,CASSTGGQETQYF
TRBV7-9,TRBJ1-1,CASSLEAGATEAFF
TRBV29-1,TRBJ2-2,CSVSSTSGRNTGELFF
TRBV29-1,TRBJ2-2,CSVVFSRSTGELFF
TRBV7-2,TRBJ2-3,CASSGKRLSTDTQYF
TRBV27,TRBJ2-1,CASSPHQRGGINEQFF